This T cell receptor (beta chain) derives from a study of cytomegalovirus exposure and HLA in healthy donors. Study-level information: Assignment to the Caucasian-associated ancestry cluster applied to approximately 80% of the approximately 420 genotyped donors.

Though probably carrying unrecorded immune exposures, donors were nominally healthy at sampling. Whole-study findings and limits: The authors confirmed in vitro that a few CMV-associated chains were specific for CMV antigens.

The PCR ran on 60 Vbeta and 13 Jbeta primers. Generated by immunoSEQ multiplex PCR, the TCRdb table keeps only in-frame clones and is missing some. The data show 85,000 to 130,000 clones, around 10% seen once. This clone was recorded a few times. Its antigen remains unknown. The CDR3 covers 16 residues. V was cut by 3 bases and J by 0 bases, with 12 bases left in between. Germline V lookup: CDR1 LNHDA, CDR2 SQIVND (reference sequence). This chain connects TRBV19 to TRBJ2-1, with a tentative D call TRBD2 (5 bases). This clonotype was sampled from a man aged 35-49 years in good health and CMV-seropositive. Sequenced: PBMCs. In DNA form, the CDR3 reads TGTGCCAGTAGTATCACTAGTTCCAGCTCCTACAATGAGCAGTTCTTC. Encoded protein: CASSITSSSSYNEQFF. The whole variable domain, remainder taken from reference TRBV19 and TRBJ2-1, is DGGITQSPKYLFRKEGQNVTLSCEQNLNHDAMYWYRQDPGQGLRLIYYSQIVNDFQKGDIAEGYSVSREKKESFPLTVTSAQKNPTAFYLCASSITSSSSYNEQFFGPGTRLTVL.